This T cell receptor (beta chain) was profiled in a study of T cells in Graves' hyperthyroidism and ophthalmopathy. Findings of the study overall: Progression to ophthalmopathy was predicted a median of 6.5 months early.

Orbital computed tomography and thyroid ultrasound, together with serum TRAb and thyroxine and clinical symptoms, were used for diagnoses. This clonotype occurred many times. Its target is unknown. Germline CDR1 SNHLY, CDR2 FYNNEI. The CDR3 has 12 residues. Deletions cut 6 bases from V and 4 bases from J, with 9 bases between. Amplification of TCR beta CDR3 regions was performed using RNA transcripts as template. TCR CDR3 regions were first amplified by RT-PCR with HTBI primers. TCRdb ran MiXCR on the multiplex PCR reads and lists one entry per CDR3 protein. The table lists fewer than 500,000 distinct CDR3 sequences, about 14% of them singletons, with around 21% in the top ten.

This chain links TRBV2 with TRBJ2-5; D might be TRBD2 (5 bases). Input material: blood. This receptor was taken from a young man with Graves' hyperthyroidism that later progressed to Graves' ophthalmopathy. CDR3 DNA sequence: TGTGCCAGCAGGCTCGCGGGAGAGACCCAGTACTTC. Its translation is CASRLAGETQYF.